The 32 T cell receptor beta chains below were found in one sample sequenced in a study of CD8+CD57+ T cells in acquired aplastic anemia. Those patients picked for sequencing had displayed CD8+CD57+ cell expansion on flow cytometry. It was genomic DNA that served as the template for profiling TCR beta VDJ and CDR3. In TCRdb, the reads were re-called with MiXCR into one record per CDR3 protein. This sample has about 180,000 distinct CDR3 sequences, with around 63% found just once. Sequencing was done on a sample of sorted CD4+, CD8+, or CD8+CD57+ T cells (not recorded which) from PBMCs. These receptors were collected from a human donor with aplastic anemia.

V gene TRBV7-9 combines with J gene TRBJ2-7, with TRBD1 identical over 9 bases. The CDR3 runs to 15 residues. Germline-derived CDR1 and CDR2 are SEHNR and FQNEAQ (reference sequence). Trimming took 2 bases from V and 3 from J; bases not matched to a gene: 5. CDR3 protein: CASSLYTGQGYEQYF. The CDR3 DNA reads TGTGCCAGCAGCTTATATACGGGACAGGGCTACGAGCAGTACTTC.

The rearrangement joins TRBV7-9 to TRBJ1-2, with D unresolved. The CDR3 runs to 14 residues. Germline V gene sequence: CDR1 SEHNR, CDR2 FQNEAQ (reference sequence). The ends were cut back, 1 base at V and 3 bases at J, with 9 bases in the middle. The CDR3 sequence is CASSLGESYYGYTF. The CDR3, as DNA: TGTGCCAGCAGCTTAGGGGAAAGCTACTATGGCTACACCTTC.

The count of this clonotype is one. Written as DNA, the CDR3 is TGCAGCGTTGAAAGTACCGACTCTGGAAACACCATATATTTT. Its translation: CSVESTDSGNTIYF. The rearrangement joins TRBV29-1 to TRBJ1-3; no reliable D call. Germline CDR1 and CDR2: SQVTM and ANQGSEA. This CDR3 contains 14 residues. Deletions cut 2 bases from V and 0 bases from J, with 8 bases between.

This clonotype has only one observation. This chain uses TRBV25-1 with TRBJ2-1, with 11 bases identical to TRBD2. CDR1 and CDR2 from the germline V gene are MGHDK and SYGVNS. J lost 8 bases, V lost 8 bases, and 11 bases had no gene match. The CDR3 consists of 15 residues. The CDR3 loop is CASAGLAGGHDEQFF. CDR3 bases: TGTGCCAGCGCGGGGCTAGCGGGAGGTCACGATGAGCAGTTCTTC.

This clonotype has only one observation. This rearrangement joins TRBV2 to TRBJ1-1, with a weak D call TRBD1 (6 bases). The CDR3 consists of 16 residues. Germline V gene sequence: CDR1 SNHLY, CDR2 FYNNEI. Deletions cut 6 bases from V and 0 bases from J, with 17 bases between. In DNA form, the CDR3 reads TGTGCCAGCAGCACCCCGACAGGAGCTATGAACACTGAAGCTTTCTTT. Protein product: CASSTPTGAMNTEAFF.

V usage is TRBV10-3 and J usage is TRBJ1-5; D is undetermined. Germline V lookup: CDR1 ENHRY, CDR2 SYGVKD. V shed 3 bases and J shed 0 bases, with 9 bases lying between them. The CDR3 sequence is 15 residues long. The CDR3 region has the DNA TGTGCCATCAGTGACCACAAGTATAGCAATCAGCCCCAGCATTTT. It encodes CAISDHKYSNQPQHF.

On this clonotype itself: A much larger clone sits a single nucleotide away, making a read error possible. V usage is TRBV6-1 and J usage is TRBJ2-1; TRBD2 agrees at 7 bases. J lost 5 bases, V lost 8 bases, and 9 bases had no gene match. Germline lookup yields CDR1 MNHNS and CDR2 SASEGT. The CDR3 runs 14 residues. Here the CDR3 DNA reads TGTGCCAGCGGCCCGGGACGGGGGGACAATGAGCAGTTCTTC. Translated, it gives CASGPGRGDNEQFF.

The chain joins TRBV20-1 to TRBJ2-1; D is unresolved. V shed 3 bases and J shed 6 bases, with 3 bases lying between them. Germline V lookup: CDR1 DFQATT, CDR2 SNEGSKA (reference sequence). CDR3 length equals 10 residues. The chain's CDR3 is CSASSNEQFF. CDR3 in DNA: TGCAGTGCTAGTTCCAATGAGCAGTTCTTC.

This clonotype was seen repeatedly, ten times or more. The chain joins TRBV2 to TRBJ1-1; TRBD1 is a possible D gene (6 bases). CDR1 SNHLY and CDR2 FYNNEI come from the germline V gene. V lost 4 bases and J 3 bases, leaving 18 bases between the germline ends. CDR3 length equals 16 residues. The CDR3 nucleotides are TGTGCCAGCAGTGTTAATGTAGGGGGTCAGGACACTGAAGCTTTCTTT. Translation: CASSVNVGGQDTEAFF.

The CDR3 nucleotides read TGTGCCAGCAGCGAACAGGGGGCTGGTGGAGATACGCAGTTCTTC. Its protein product is CASSEQGAGGDTQFF. This chain links TRBV6-4 with TRBJ2-1; 9 nucleotides align to TRBD1. Germline assignment: CDR1 MRHNA and CDR2 SNTAGT. The CDR3 has 15 amino acids. With 6 bases clipped from V and 12 bases from J, the junction kept 15 bases outside the gene matches.

The chain carries TRBV12-3 or TRBV12-4 and TRBJ2-7, with D possibly called TRBD1 or TRBD2 (5 bases each). Trimming pared 2 bases from V and 6 bases from J, leaving 17 bases between. The CDR3 spans 15 residues. The CDR3 nucleotides read TGTGCCAGCAGTTTATCTCAGGGCTTCCGGGGCGAGCAGTACTTC. Translation: CASSLSQGFRGEQYF.

This clonotype was counted a single time. The chain links TRBV7-9 to TRBJ1-4; D possibly corresponds to TRBD1 (5 bases). The V gene lost 6 bases and the J gene lost 8 bases, with 10 bases spanning the gap. The CDR3 sequence is 12 residues long. The germline V gene has CDR1 SEHNR and CDR2 FQNEAQ (reference sequence). In DNA, the CDR3 is TGTGCCAGCAGAGCGGGGGGAGAAAAACTGTTTTTT. Amino acid sequence: CASRAGGEKLFF.

The chain links TRBV10-3 to TRBJ2-7; possible D gene TRBD1, 5 bases. There are 14 residues in the CDR3. With 3 bases removed from V and 3 bases from J, the gap between germline ends came to 12 bases. Germline assignment: CDR1 ENHRY and CDR2 SYGVKD. DNA of the CDR3: TGTGCCATCAGTGATTGGGGCTCCTTCTACGAGCAGTACTTC. Residues: CAISDWGSFYEQYF.

This clonotype turned up a few times. The rearrangement uses TRBV7-8 and TRBJ1-3; the match to TRBD1 covers 7 bases. Germline V lookup: CDR1 SGHVS, CDR2 FQNEAQ. This CDR3 has 15 residues. J gave up 0 bases and V 5 bases, and 4 bases lay outside the gene matches. CDR3 DNA sequence: TGTGCCAGCAGCCCAGGGACAGTCTCTGGAAACACCATATATTTT. It encodes CASSPGTVSGNTIYF.

Only one count was recorded for this clonotype. V is TRBV9 and J is TRBJ1-1, with D possibly being TRBD1 (6 bases). The CDR3 spans 16 residues. The germline gives CDR1 SGDLS, CDR2 YYNGEE. V lost 4 bases and J 0 bases, leaving 16 bases between the germline ends. The DNA for the CDR3 is TGTGCCAGCAGCCCACGACAGGCGAACATGAACACTGAAGCTTTCTTT. It yields the protein CASSPRQANMNTEAFF.

In this sample, this clonotype turned up once. The V gene is TRBV2, the J gene TRBJ1-1; a possible D gene is TRBD1 (5 bases). Per the germline V gene, CDR1 is SNHLY and CDR2 is FYNNEI. The CDR3 has 14 amino acids. Deletions cut 5 bases from V and 0 bases from J, with 10 bases between. The CDR3 DNA sequence: TGTGCCAGCAGTTCGGGAGGGGTGAACACTGAAGCTTTCTTT. The encoded protein is CASSSGGVNTEAFF.

This clonotype has a count of ten or more. The V and J genes are TRBV5-1 and TRBJ2-2, with 7 bases that match TRBD1. The trim removed 0 bases at V and 6 bases at J, leaving 8 bases unmatched. CDR3 length equals 16 residues. Germline CDR1 and CDR2: SGHRS and YFSETQ. The CDR3 sequence is CASSLADRAGAGELFF. Here the CDR3 DNA reads TGCGCCAGCAGCTTGGCAGACAGGGCCGGCGCCGGGGAGCTGTTTTTT.

Turning to this clonotype: Since no conserved phenylalanine or tryptophan closes the CDR3, a read error is the likely cause. The rearrangement joins TRBV20-1 to TRBJ2-7; 9 nucleotides line up with TRBD2. This CDR3 spans 14 amino acids. From germline, CDR1 is DFQATT and CDR2 SNEGSKA (reference sequence). J lost 6 bases, V lost 1 base, and 7 bases had no gene match. The CDR3: CSARGGREGSEQYL. For the CDR3, the DNA is TGCAGTGCTAGAGGTGGGCGGGAGGGGTCCGAGCAGTACCTC.

V is TRBV29-1 and J is TRBJ1-4; 9 bases match TRBD1. V shed 3 bases and J 7 bases; nucleotides not matched to a gene: 3. The V gene's germline CDR1 is SQVTM and CDR2 ANQGSEA. The CDR3 totals 13 residues. The CDR3 spells CSVDGQGTEKLFF. As DNA, the CDR3 is TGCAGCGTTGATGGACAGGGGACTGAAAAACTGTTTTTT.

This clonotype was found many times. The rearrangement uses TRBV6-5 and TRBJ2-3; 7 bases line up with TRBD1. The CDR3 length is 16 residues. Germline CDR1 is MNHEY and CDR2 is SVGAGI. V shed 6 bases and J 0 bases; nucleotides not matched to a gene: 9. Written as DNA, the CDR3 is TGTGCCAGCAGCCGAAGCCGGGACAGAAGCACAGATACGCAGTATTTT. Protein: CASSRSRDRSTDTQYF.

This clonotype was counted a few times. The V gene is TRBV4-1, the J gene TRBJ2-7, with TRBD1 matching 8 bases. V shed 3 bases, J shed 3 bases, and the junction held 7 bases outside the gene matches. The CDR3 spans 15 residues. CDR1 and CDR2 from the germline V gene are MGHRA and YSYEKL. The CDR3 loop reads CASSQGTGSVYEQYF. The CDR3 nucleotides are TGCGCCAGCAGCCAGGGGACAGGTAGTGTCTACGAGCAGTACTTC.

The V gene is TRBV9, the J gene TRBJ1-1, with TRBD1 as a possible D gene (5 bases). The CDR3 extends over 16 amino acids. Germline assignment: CDR1 SGDLS and CDR2 YYNGEE. V was trimmed by 2 bases and J by 0 bases, leaving 14 bases between them. The CDR3 here is CASSVRQGLMNTEAFF. As DNA, the CDR3 is TGTGCCAGCAGCGTTCGTCAGGGCCTTATGAACACTGAAGCTTTCTTT.

The chain employs TRBV19 and TRBJ2-7; D uncertain. There are 12 residues in the CDR3. V shed 2 bases and J shed 6 bases, with 8 bases lying between them. The V gene's germline CDR1 is LNHDA and CDR2 SQIVND (reference sequence). The CDR3 is CASSISGGEQYF. In DNA, the CDR3 is TGTGCCAGTAGTATATCAGGCGGCGAGCAGTACTTC.

The CDR3 nucleotides read TGTGCCAGCAGGGGGACGGATACCTACGAGCAGTACTTC. Encoded protein: CASRGTDTYEQYF. V is TRBV2 and J is TRBJ2-7; D possibly matches TRBD1 or TRBD2 (5 bases each). CDR1 is SNHLY, CDR2 FYNNEI, per germline. The V and J ends lost 6 bases and 2 bases respectively, with 11 bases between them. This CDR3 contains 13 residues.

The V call is TRBV12-3 or TRBV12-4, the J call TRBJ2-2, with 10 bases lining up with TRBD2. The CDR3 consists of 15 residues. V lost 4 bases, J lost 7 bases, and 6 bases stayed unmatched. CDR3 protein: CASSSGTSVGGELFF. CDR3 DNA sequence: TGTGCCAGCAGTTCCGGGACTAGCGTTGGCGGGGAGCTGTTTTTT.

Note on this clonotype: This may be a read error: a much more frequent sequence differs by one nucleotide. The chain joins TRBV5-6 to TRBJ1-3; 9 bases are a match to TRBD1. This CDR3 spans 15 amino acids. The germline V gene has CDR1 SGHDT and CDR2 YYEEEE. V lost 5 bases and J lost 7; bases outside the gene matches: 10. CDR3 sequence reads: CASRGRGQGTNTIYF. CDR3 in DNA: TGTGCCAGCAGAGGGAGGGGACAGGGTACGAACACCATATATTTT.

This clonotype was counted ten times or more. The chain has TRBV6-1 and TRBJ1-2; a possible D gene is TRBD1 (5 bases). The V and J ends lost 1 base and 4 bases respectively, with 13 bases between them. This CDR3 spans 15 amino acids. In germline, CDR1 is MNHNS, CDR2 SASEGT. The CDR3 bases are TGTGCCAGCAGTGAAGGGTCCCGGGGCGGCTATGGCTACACCTTC. It specifies CASSEGSRGGYGYTF.

The CDR3 nucleotides are TGTGCCAGCAGCTTACTAGTCGAGCAGTACTTC. This encodes CASSLLVEQYF. The chain links TRBV7-8 to TRBJ2-7; D not resolved. Trimming removed 2 bases from V and 6 bases from J, with 5 bases in between. CDR3 size: 11 residues. Germline-derived CDR1 and CDR2 are SGHVS and FQNEAQ.

The chain's CDR3 is CASSLDRDTQYF. In nucleotides, the CDR3 is TGCGCCAGCAGCTTGGACAGAGATACGCAGTATTTT. The chain has TRBV5-1 and TRBJ2-3; D unclear. V lost 0 bases and J 5 bases, leaving 4 bases between the germline ends. The length of the CDR3 is 12 residues. The germline CDR1 and CDR2 sequences are SGHRS and YFSETQ.

This clonotype was detected only a few times. The V gene is TRBV10-3, the J gene TRBJ2-4, with 10 bases lining up with TRBD1. Germline CDR1 ENHRY, CDR2 SYGVKD. CDR3 size: 13 residues. After removal of 5 bases from V and 8 bases from J, the junction contained 3 bases not matched to a gene. The DNA of the CDR3 is TGTGCCATCAGTCAGGACAGGGGGGACATTCAGTACTTC. It translates to CAISQDRGDIQYF.

The chain couples TRBV10-1 to TRBJ2-7, with 13 bases aligning to TRBD2. V was pared by 4 bases and J by 4 bases, with 4 bases of the junction left unmatched. From germline, CDR1 is WNHNN and CDR2 SYGVQD (reference sequence). The CDR3 has 15 amino acids. As DNA, the CDR3 is TGCGCCAGCAGTGGTGGACTAGCGGGAGTGTACGAGCAGTACTTC. This gives the protein CASSGGLAGVYEQYF.

This clonotype was observed a few times. V and J are TRBV4-1 and TRBJ2-5; D perhaps matches TRBD1 (5 bases). Germline lookup yields CDR1 MGHRA and CDR2 YSYEKL. This CDR3 is 14 amino acids long. V lost 2 bases and J lost 0, with 7 bases in between. Here the CDR3 DNA reads TGCGCCAGCAGCCAACCGACAGACCAAGAGACCCAGTACTTC. Translating gives CASSQPTDQETQYF.